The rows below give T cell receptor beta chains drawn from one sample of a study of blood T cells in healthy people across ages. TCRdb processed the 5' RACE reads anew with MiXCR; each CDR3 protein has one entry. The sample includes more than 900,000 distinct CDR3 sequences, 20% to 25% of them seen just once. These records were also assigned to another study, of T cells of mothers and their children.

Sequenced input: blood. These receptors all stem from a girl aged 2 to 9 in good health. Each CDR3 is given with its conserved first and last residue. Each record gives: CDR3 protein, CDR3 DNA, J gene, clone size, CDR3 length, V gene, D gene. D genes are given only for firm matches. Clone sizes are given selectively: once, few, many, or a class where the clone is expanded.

cdr3_aa: CASSFLTEQYF
cdr3_nt: TGTGCCAGCAGTTTTCTTACCGAGCAGTACTTC
j_call: TRBJ2-7
clone_size: -
cdr3_length: 11
v_call: TRBV28
d_call: -

cdr3_aa: CASSREQPGFYNEQFF
cdr3_nt: TGTGCCAGCAGCCGAGAACAGCCGGGCTTCTACAATGAGCAGTTCTTC
j_call: TRBJ2-1
clone_size: -
cdr3_length: 16
v_call: TRBV7-8
d_call: -

cdr3_aa: CASSLAGGLADTDTQYF
cdr3_nt: TGCGCCAGCAGCTTGGCCGGAGGACTAGCGGACACAGATACGCAGTATTTT
j_call: TRBJ2-3
clone_size: -
cdr3_length: 17
v_call: TRBV5-1
d_call: TRBD2

cdr3_aa: CASSYDSGYNEQFF
cdr3_nt: TGTGCCAGCAGTTATGATAGCGGGTACAATGAGCAGTTCTTC
j_call: TRBJ2-1
clone_size: -
cdr3_length: 14
v_call: TRBV27
d_call: TRBD2

cdr3_aa: CASSRDREVPRTEAFF
cdr3_nt: TGTGCCAGCAGCAGGGACAGGGAGGTTCCTCGAACTGAAGCTTTCTTT
j_call: TRBJ1-1
clone_size: -
cdr3_length: 16
v_call: TRBV7-2
d_call: TRBD1

cdr3_aa: CASSLSSQREAFF
cdr3_nt: TGTGCCAGCAGCTTATCTAGCCAACGAGAAGCTTTCTTT
j_call: TRBJ1-1
clone_size: few
cdr3_length: 13
v_call: TRBV7-3
d_call: -

cdr3_aa: CSVLPGLAGVEQFF
cdr3_nt: TGCAGCGTTCTTCCGGGACTAGCGGGGGTGGAGCAGTTCTTC
j_call: TRBJ2-1
clone_size: few
cdr3_length: 14
v_call: TRBV29-1
d_call: TRBD2

cdr3_aa: CSARIADLLQETQYF
cdr3_nt: TGCAGTGCTAGAATAGCGGACTTGTTACAAGAGACCCAGTACTTC
j_call: TRBJ2-5
clone_size: few
cdr3_length: 15
v_call: TRBV20-1
d_call: -

cdr3_aa: CASRPGQGVTYEQYF
cdr3_nt: TGTGCCAGCAGACCGGGACAGGGGGTAACCTACGAGCAGTACTTC
j_call: TRBJ2-7
clone_size: -
cdr3_length: 15
v_call: TRBV7-2
d_call: TRBD1

cdr3_aa: CASSELAGGNDEQFF
cdr3_nt: TGTGCCAGCAGTGAACTAGCGGGAGGCAACGATGAGCAGTTCTTC
j_call: TRBJ2-1
clone_size: many
cdr3_length: 15
v_call: TRBV6-4
d_call: TRBD2

cdr3_aa: CASSWQGEPGANVLTF
cdr3_nt: TGTGCCAGCAGCTGGCAGGGGGAGCCTGGGGCCAACGTCCTGACTTTC
j_call: TRBJ2-6
clone_size: few
cdr3_length: 16
v_call: TRBV7-2
d_call: TRBD1

cdr3_aa: CASSPGEESYTF
cdr3_nt: TGTGCCAGCAGCCCCGGCGAGGAGAGCTACACCTTC
j_call: TRBJ1-2
clone_size: -
cdr3_length: 12
v_call: TRBV7-3
d_call: -

cdr3_aa: CASNLGQYEQYF
cdr3_nt: TGTGCCAGCAACTTGGGACAGTACGAGCAGTACTTC
j_call: TRBJ2-7
clone_size: -
cdr3_length: 12
v_call: TRBV12-3/TRBV12-4
d_call: TRBD1

cdr3_aa: CASSQARTNTEAFF
cdr3_nt: TGTGCCAGCAGCCAAGCTCGAACGAACACTGAAGCTTTCTTT
j_call: TRBJ1-1
clone_size: few
cdr3_length: 14
v_call: TRBV3-1
d_call: -

cdr3_aa: CSARGIAGGSYEQYF
cdr3_nt: TGCAGTGCTAGAGGAATAGCGGGAGGCTCCTACGAGCAGTACTTC
j_call: TRBJ2-7
clone_size: few
cdr3_length: 15
v_call: TRBV20-1
d_call: TRBD2

cdr3_aa: CASSFGTGWDQPQHF
cdr3_nt: TGTGCCAGCAGCTTCGGGACAGGCTGGGATCAGCCCCAGCATTTT
j_call: TRBJ1-5
clone_size: -
cdr3_length: 15
v_call: TRBV7-6
d_call: TRBD1

cdr3_aa: CASSPDGGNIQYF
cdr3_nt: TGTGCCAGCAGCCCCGATGGGGGAAACATTCAGTACTTC
j_call: TRBJ2-4
clone_size: few
cdr3_length: 13
v_call: TRBV5-6
d_call: -

cdr3_aa: CASSVARQSSGNTIYF
cdr3_nt: TGTGCCAGCAGCGTAGCTCGGCAAAGCTCTGGAAACACCATATATTTT
j_call: TRBJ1-3
clone_size: -
cdr3_length: 16
v_call: TRBV9
d_call: -

cdr3_aa: CATSRDELPYEQYF
cdr3_nt: TGTGCCACCAGCAGAGATGAACTTCCCTACGAGCAGTACTTC
j_call: TRBJ2-7
clone_size: -
cdr3_length: 14
v_call: TRBV15
d_call: -

cdr3_aa: CASSPFAGTNEQFF
cdr3_nt: TGTGCCAGCAGCCCGTTCGCGGGGACCAATGAGCAGTTCTTC
j_call: TRBJ2-1
clone_size: once
cdr3_length: 14
v_call: TRBV7-2
d_call: -

cdr3_aa: CSVTGQSTNEKLFF
cdr3_nt: TGCAGCGTAACGGGACAATCAACTAATGAAAAACTGTTTTTT
j_call: TRBJ1-4
clone_size: -
cdr3_length: 14
v_call: TRBV29-1
d_call: -

cdr3_aa: CASSLNSQGTEAFF
cdr3_nt: TGTGCCAGCAGCTTAAACTCGCAGGGGACTGAAGCTTTCTTT
j_call: TRBJ1-1
clone_size: few
cdr3_length: 14
v_call: TRBV11-1
d_call: -

cdr3_aa: CATAQREGSYNEQFF
cdr3_nt: TGTGCCACCGCTCAGCGGGAGGGTTCCTACAATGAGCAGTTCTTC
j_call: TRBJ2-1
clone_size: few
cdr3_length: 15
v_call: TRBV27
d_call: TRBD2

cdr3_aa: CATGRQVTNEQFF
cdr3_nt: TGTGCCACCGGAAGACAGGTGACCAATGAGCAGTTCTTC
j_call: TRBJ2-1
clone_size: few
cdr3_length: 13
v_call: TRBV24-1
d_call: -

cdr3_aa: CASSSYAASYNEQFF
cdr3_nt: TGCGCCAGCAGCTCTTACGCGGCTTCCTACAATGAGCAGTTCTTC
j_call: TRBJ2-1
clone_size: -
cdr3_length: 15
v_call: TRBV4-1
d_call: -

cdr3_aa: CSVEQGDTYEQYF
cdr3_nt: TGCAGCGTTGAGCAGGGGGATACCTACGAGCAGTACTTC
j_call: TRBJ2-7
clone_size: few
cdr3_length: 13
v_call: TRBV29-1
d_call: TRBD1

cdr3_aa: CASSFVLGTGELFF
cdr3_nt: TGCGCCAGCAGCTTCGTGCTGGGTACCGGGGAGCTGTTTTTT
j_call: TRBJ2-2
clone_size: -
cdr3_length: 14
v_call: TRBV5-1
d_call: -

cdr3_aa: CASSKTSGLYNEQFF
cdr3_nt: TGTGCCAGCAGTAAGACTAGCGGGCTATACAATGAGCAGTTCTTC
j_call: TRBJ2-1
clone_size: few
cdr3_length: 15
v_call: TRBV6-5
d_call: TRBD2

cdr3_aa: CASRKQGQVVDEQFF
cdr3_nt: TGTGCCAGCAGGAAACAGGGACAGGTAGTAGATGAGCAGTTCTTC
j_call: TRBJ2-1
clone_size: few
cdr3_length: 15
v_call: TRBV12-3/TRBV12-4
d_call: TRBD1

cdr3_aa: CASSESTAPAETYEQYF
cdr3_nt: TGTGCCAGCAGTGAATCTACTGCACCAGCGGAGACCTACGAGCAGTACTTC
j_call: TRBJ2-7
clone_size: -
cdr3_length: 17
v_call: TRBV25-1
d_call: -

cdr3_aa: CASSRDRIYGYTF
cdr3_nt: TGTGCCAGCAGCCGCGACAGGATCTATGGCTACACCTTC
j_call: TRBJ1-2
clone_size: -
cdr3_length: 13
v_call: TRBV5-6
d_call: -

cdr3_aa: CSVVPGQGTNEQYF
cdr3_nt: TGCAGCGTTGTACCGGGACAGGGCACCAACGAGCAGTACTTC
j_call: TRBJ2-7
clone_size: few
cdr3_length: 14
v_call: TRBV29-1
d_call: TRBD1

cdr3_aa: CASLGHTPMNTEAFF
cdr3_nt: TGTGCCAGCCTAGGGCACACACCCATGAACACTGAAGCTTTCTTT
j_call: TRBJ1-1
clone_size: -
cdr3_length: 15
v_call: TRBV27
d_call: -

cdr3_aa: CASSYTSGSKIYEQYF
cdr3_nt: TGTGCCAGCAGTTATACTAGCGGGAGTAAAATCTACGAGCAGTACTTC
j_call: TRBJ2-7
clone_size: -
cdr3_length: 16
v_call: TRBV6-5
d_call: TRBD2

cdr3_aa: CASSVGEQGKETQYF
cdr3_nt: TGTGCCAGCAGCGTAGGGGAACAGGGGAAAGAGACCCAGTACTTC
j_call: TRBJ2-5
clone_size: few
cdr3_length: 15
v_call: TRBV9
d_call: TRBD1

cdr3_aa: CASSTGGGGQFF
cdr3_nt: TGTGCCAGCAGTACAGGGGGCGGGGGGCAGTTCTTC
j_call: TRBJ2-1
clone_size: few
cdr3_length: 12
v_call: TRBV12-3/TRBV12-4
d_call: TRBD1

cdr3_aa: CASKVPNQETQYF
cdr3_nt: TGTGCCAGCAAGGTGCCTAACCAAGAGACCCAGTACTTC
j_call: TRBJ2-5
clone_size: few
cdr3_length: 13
v_call: TRBV6-5
d_call: -

cdr3_aa: CASSPRTGAQNTEAFF
cdr3_nt: TGTGCCAGCAGCCCTAGGACAGGGGCACAGAACACTGAAGCTTTCTTT
j_call: TRBJ1-1
clone_size: few
cdr3_length: 16
v_call: TRBV3-1
d_call: TRBD1

cdr3_aa: CSARDPGEATEAFF
cdr3_nt: TGCAGTGCTAGAGATCCCGGGGAGGCGACTGAAGCTTTCTTT
j_call: TRBJ1-1
clone_size: few
cdr3_length: 14
v_call: TRBV20-1
d_call: -

cdr3_aa: CASSQGRDRAYEQYF
cdr3_nt: TGCGCCAGCAGCCAGGGGCGGGACAGGGCCTACGAGCAGTACTTC
j_call: TRBJ2-7
clone_size: -
cdr3_length: 15
v_call: TRBV4-3
d_call: TRBD1

cdr3_aa: CASSLLGGPTDTQYF
cdr3_nt: TGTGCCAGCAGCTTACTCGGGGGGCCCACAGATACGCAGTATTTT
j_call: TRBJ2-3
clone_size: -
cdr3_length: 15
v_call: TRBV7-3
d_call: -

cdr3_aa: CASEGRDQPQHF
cdr3_nt: TGTGCCAGCGAGGGTCGAGATCAGCCCCAGCATTTT
j_call: TRBJ1-5
clone_size: few
cdr3_length: 12
v_call: TRBV2
d_call: -